Listed here are 16 T cell receptor beta chains from one sample, sequenced in a study of yellow fever vaccine responses in identical twins. Via MiXCR, TCRdb re-called the RT-PCR reads, giving one row per CDR3 protein. This table holds around 7,200 distinct CDR3 sequences, around 84% found once. The starting material was T cells from blood (PBMCs), unsorted or a sorted subset (not recorded which), obtained before or after yellow fever vaccination (not recorded which). These receptors originate from a woman under 30 who received the yellow fever vaccine.

The CDR3 is CASNSPIPGEQYF. DNA for the CDR3: TGTGCCAGCAATTCCCCAATACCGGGAGAGCAGTACTTC. The J gene is TRBJ2-7, the V gene TRBV28; D possibly corresponds to TRBD2 (5 bases). In germline, CDR1 is MDHEN, CDR2 SYDVKM. The CDR3 extends over 13 amino acids. Trimming pared 7 bases from V and 7 bases from J, leaving 17 bases between. The full variable domain, with the rest looked up from reference TRBV28 and TRBJ2-7, is DVKVTQSSRYLVKRTGEKVFLECVQDMDHENMFWYRQDPGLGLRLIYFSYDVKMKEKGDIPEGYSVSREKKERFSLILESASTNQTSMYLCASNSPIPGEQYFGPGTRLTVT.

V gene TRBV15 combines with J gene TRBJ1-4; maybe TRBD1 (5 bases). CDR3 length: 14 residues. CDR1 is LNHNV and CDR2 is YYDKDF in the germline V gene (reference sequence). Trimming left V 5 bases short and J 6 bases short, with 13 bases between. The CDR3 reads CATSLGGTDEKLFF. In DNA, the CDR3 is TGTGCCACCAGCCTTGGGGGGACCGATGAAAAACTGTTTTTT. Supplemented by reference TRBV15 and TRBJ1-4, the full variable domain reads DAMVIQNPRYQVTQFGKPVTLSCSQTLNHNVMYWYQQKSSQAPKLLFHYYDKDFNNEADTPDNFQSRRPNTSFCFLDIRSPGLGDTAMYLCATSLGGTDEKLFFGSGTQLSVL.

The V call is TRBV20-1, the J call TRBJ1-5, with 7 positions matching TRBD1. The germline CDR1 and CDR2 sequences are DFQATT and SNEGSKA (reference sequence). This CDR3 is 13 amino acids long. CDR3 protein: CSFRQGEIQPQHF. The CDR3 DNA reads as TGCAGCTTCCGACAGGGCGAAATTCAGCCCCAGCATTTT.

The chain uses TRBV30 and TRBJ2-2; D possibly corresponds to TRBD2 (5 bases). This CDR3 has 12 residues. The germline CDR1 and CDR2 sequences are GTSNPN and SVGIG (reference sequence). V was trimmed by 4 bases and J by 6 bases, leaving 9 bases between them. CDR3 protein: CAWKWGAGELFF. Here the CDR3 DNA reads TGTGCCTGGAAGTGGGGAGCCGGGGAGCTGTTTTTT.

This clonotype was seen only once. The genes are TRBV7-2 and TRBJ2-1; 7 positions agree with TRBD1. Per the germline V gene, CDR1 is SGHTA and CDR2 is FQGNSA. This CDR3 comprises 14 residues. After removal of 7 bases from V and 9 bases from J, the junction contained 12 bases not matched to a gene. CDR3 DNA: TGTGCCAGCACCCAAATAGGGCCAGGGGGTGAGCAGTTCTTC. It codes for CASTQIGPGGEQFF.

V and J are TRBV7-1 and TRBJ2-3; 10 bases align to TRBD2. TRBV7-1 is an ORF for which the function is uncertain. The V and J ends lost 5 bases and 4 bases, in that order; junction bases with no gene match: 6. The CDR3 contains 15 residues. The CDR3 DNA reads as TGTGCCAGCAGCCTCAGCGGGGGGGCTCCAGATACGCAGTATTTT. This translates into CASSLSGGAPDTQYF.

The V gene is TRBV3-1, the J gene TRBJ2-3; TRBD2 aligns across 9 bases. The CDR3 is 12 residues long. Unmatched junction bases numbered 0, after V lost 10 bases and J lost 1 base. Germline values: CDR1 LGHDT, CDR2 YNNKEL (reference sequence). CDR3 sequence (DNA): TGTGCCACTAGCGGGGGCACAGATACGCAGTATTTT. It codes for CATSGGTDTQYF.

The CDR3 DNA reads TGTGCCAGCAGTTTTACAGGGGGCCACAATGAGCAGTTCTTC. Amino acid sequence: CASSFTGGHNEQFF. This rearrangement joins TRBV27 to TRBJ2-1, with 9 positions matching TRBD1. Germline V gives CDR1 MNHEY, CDR2 SMNVEV (reference sequence). This CDR3 contains 14 residues. The V gene end was trimmed by 3 bases and the J gene end by 5 bases; junction bases not matched to a gene: 2.

This chain connects TRBV29-1 to TRBJ2-7, with D possibly being TRBD2 (6 bases). The V end lost 4 bases, the J end lost 2 bases, and 12 bases lay between the germline ends. The CDR3 is made up of 13 amino acids. Germline V gene data show CDR1 as SQVTM and CDR2 as ANQGSEA. The CDR3 bases are TGCAGCGTTGGCGGGATCGCACCCTACGAGCAGTACTTC. This gives the protein CSVGGIAPYEQYF.

This chain uses TRBV28 with TRBJ2-1, with D unresolved. The germline CDR1 and CDR2 sequences are MDHEN and SYDVKM. V was pared by 2 bases and J by 4 bases, with 15 bases between. CDR3 size: 16 residues. Written as DNA, the CDR3 is TGTGCCAGCAGTTTACTCTTTTTAATGGGATACAATGAGCAGTTCTTC. Translating gives CASSLLFLMGYNEQFF.

This clonotype has only one observation. J is TRBJ2-3 and V is TRBV5-5; D uncertain. This CDR3 is 16 amino acids long. V was cut by 4 bases and J by 0 bases, with 15 bases left in between. Germline CDR1 SGHKS, CDR2 YYEKEE (reference sequence). CDR3 in amino acids: CASSLGDHFSTDTQYF. The CDR3 bases are TGTGCCAGCAGCCTGGGTGACCACTTTAGCACAGATACGCAGTATTTT.

The chain joins TRBV5-4 to TRBJ2-3; D call uncertain. The germline CDR1 and CDR2 sequences are SGHNT and YYREEE (reference sequence). V shed 0 bases and J shed 8 bases, with 10 bases lying between them. This CDR3 comprises 13 residues. The CDR3 spells CASSLAGLSTQYF. The CDR3 nucleotides read TGTGCCAGCAGCTTGGCCGGTCTAAGTACGCAGTATTTT.

The chain carries TRBV28 and TRBJ2-7; D call uncertain. V was pared by 5 bases and J by 5 bases, with 7 bases between. The CDR3 has 11 residues. Looked up from germline, CDR1 is MDHEN and CDR2 is SYDVKM. CDR3 sequence (DNA): TGTGCCAGCAGTGCCACCCACGAGCAGTACTTC. Its translation is CASSATHEQYF.

The V gene is TRBV20-1, the J gene TRBJ2-3; no clear D gene. This CDR3 has 13 amino acids. Trimming removed 0 bases at V and 6 bases at J, with 10 bases between. The germline V gene has CDR1 DFQATT and CDR2 SNEGSKA (reference sequence). The CDR3 DNA reads TGCAGTGCTAGAGATCTGGCCCCGGATACGCAGTATTTT. The encoded protein is CSARDLAPDTQYF.

V and J are TRBV19 and TRBJ1-1; D unclear. The V end was cut by 5 bases, the J end by 0 bases, with 4 bases between. Germline V gives CDR1 LNHDA, CDR2 SQIVND (reference sequence). CDR3 length: 12 residues. The CDR3 protein is CASSVMNTEAFF. The CDR3 nucleotides read TGTGCCAGTAGTGTGATGAACACTGAAGCTTTCTTT.

V and J are TRBV2 and TRBJ2-3; a weak D match, TRBD2 (5 bases). The CDR3 covers 15 residues. Germline CDR1 reads SNHLY; CDR2 reads FYNNEI. Trimming pared 4 bases from V and 2 bases from J, leaving 13 bases between. The CDR3 loop is CASSGRTGNTDTQYF. The CDR3 nucleotides are TGTGCCAGCAGTGGAAGAACGGGAAACACAGATACGCAGTATTTT.